This TCR beta chain derives from a study of early stage breast cancer tumors. Findings and limits, study-wide: Tumors had approximately 2.4-fold higher T cell density than normal breast. Blood repertoires resembled normal breast more than tumor.

In the case of this clone: Its specificity is not known.

J was trimmed by 7 bases and V by 0 bases; bases with no gene match: 8. Germline lookup yields CDR1 MNHEY and CDR2 SMNVEV (reference sequence). CDR3 length: 16 residues. Each sample had two DNA replicates, around 0.45 ug blood or around 1.4 ug tissue. Generated by immunoSEQ multiplex PCR, the TCRdb table keeps only in-frame clones and is missing some. The sample contains roughly 14,000 clones, roughly 80% of which appear only once. The receptor was isolated from a person aged 30-39 years with breast cancer. This chain uses TRBV27 with TRBJ2-1, with 8 bases fitting TRBD1. Sequencing was done on a sample of normal breast tissue next to the tumor. The CDR3 sequence is CASSLSDRDYINEQFF. The CDR3 DNA reads TGTGCCAGCAGTTTATCGGACAGGGATTACATAAATGAGCAGTTCTTC.